This TCR beta chain came from a study of blood T cell repertoires in COVID-19 (dated by TCRdb to the early 2020s). Context from the whole study: The collaborator samples originated in the United States, Italy and Spain and spanned the acute and convalescent phases of COVID-19. The prospective study material was composed of cDNA or gDNA derived from T cells, B-cell-depleted T cells, or PBMCs. Subjects who had been exposed to COVID-19, were actively infected with it, or had recovered from it provided the deeply sampled blood TCRbeta repertoires that made up the dataset. A freely available public database, intended as a resource for researchers studying the immune response to SARS-CoV-2, is where the repertoires were released. Samples came from the ongoing ImmuneRACE study (first 160 participants) plus 1,254 subjects from 6 global collaborators. Sample metadata almost always included a de-identified subject ID, COVID-19 status, age in years and sex. Where HLA class I and class II types were available, the types were taken from metadata supplied by the sample provider, not from assay-based typing.

TCRbeta CDR3 regions were amplified from genomic DNA by means of the immunoSEQ Assay, a bias-controlled multiplex PCR. The original pipeline was this. Within the assay, amplification of reference gene primers was used to estimate how many nucleated cells each sample contained. To quantify the absolute abundance of each unique TCRbeta CDR3 rearrangement, sequence reads were collapsed and filtered. For each sample, productive Simpson clonality was calculated as the square root of Simpson's diversity index across productive rearrangements. Entries here come from immuneACCESS through TCRdb and include only in-frame sequences with V and J called. Some clones fail to appear in such tables; in the studies checked, an unresolved V gene covers under half of the shortfall, and the cause of the remainder is unknown. The V and J calls and clone size come from that table; D and trimming were worked out from the DNA. Within this sample are tens of thousands of clones, with under 80% of them counted one time only. The ten biggest clones cover less than 10% of the sample.

Details on this clone: Its specific antigen is unknown. There are no base qualities to consult, and no much larger clone falls within one base.

Points the paper makes about the study in general: The quantity of clinical and demographic metadata differed by source and by participant and was supplied without curation.

Inclusive of the bounding cysteine and phenylalanine, the CDR3 is 13 residues long. The CDR3 DNA has 39 bases and is translated from base 1. V trim: 3 bases; J trim: 7 bases; unmatched bases: 3. In the germline V gene (reference sequence), CDR1 corresponds to GTSNPN and CDR2 to SVGIG. Collaborating institutions collected whole blood in K2EDTA tubes following their own protocols. For TCRbeta analysis, collaborator samples were shipped as frozen whole blood, as isolated PBMCs, or as DNA extracted from either sample type. The receptor chain draws on TRBV30 and TRBJ1-6; 7 nucleotides in the junction match TRBD1. This clonotype was sampled from a human donor in a cohort sampled during active COVID-19. Sequenced material: peripheral blood. This receptor carries the CDR3 CAWSLDRNSPLHF. The base sequence is TGTGCCTGGAGCCTGGACAGGAATTCACCCCTCCACTTT.